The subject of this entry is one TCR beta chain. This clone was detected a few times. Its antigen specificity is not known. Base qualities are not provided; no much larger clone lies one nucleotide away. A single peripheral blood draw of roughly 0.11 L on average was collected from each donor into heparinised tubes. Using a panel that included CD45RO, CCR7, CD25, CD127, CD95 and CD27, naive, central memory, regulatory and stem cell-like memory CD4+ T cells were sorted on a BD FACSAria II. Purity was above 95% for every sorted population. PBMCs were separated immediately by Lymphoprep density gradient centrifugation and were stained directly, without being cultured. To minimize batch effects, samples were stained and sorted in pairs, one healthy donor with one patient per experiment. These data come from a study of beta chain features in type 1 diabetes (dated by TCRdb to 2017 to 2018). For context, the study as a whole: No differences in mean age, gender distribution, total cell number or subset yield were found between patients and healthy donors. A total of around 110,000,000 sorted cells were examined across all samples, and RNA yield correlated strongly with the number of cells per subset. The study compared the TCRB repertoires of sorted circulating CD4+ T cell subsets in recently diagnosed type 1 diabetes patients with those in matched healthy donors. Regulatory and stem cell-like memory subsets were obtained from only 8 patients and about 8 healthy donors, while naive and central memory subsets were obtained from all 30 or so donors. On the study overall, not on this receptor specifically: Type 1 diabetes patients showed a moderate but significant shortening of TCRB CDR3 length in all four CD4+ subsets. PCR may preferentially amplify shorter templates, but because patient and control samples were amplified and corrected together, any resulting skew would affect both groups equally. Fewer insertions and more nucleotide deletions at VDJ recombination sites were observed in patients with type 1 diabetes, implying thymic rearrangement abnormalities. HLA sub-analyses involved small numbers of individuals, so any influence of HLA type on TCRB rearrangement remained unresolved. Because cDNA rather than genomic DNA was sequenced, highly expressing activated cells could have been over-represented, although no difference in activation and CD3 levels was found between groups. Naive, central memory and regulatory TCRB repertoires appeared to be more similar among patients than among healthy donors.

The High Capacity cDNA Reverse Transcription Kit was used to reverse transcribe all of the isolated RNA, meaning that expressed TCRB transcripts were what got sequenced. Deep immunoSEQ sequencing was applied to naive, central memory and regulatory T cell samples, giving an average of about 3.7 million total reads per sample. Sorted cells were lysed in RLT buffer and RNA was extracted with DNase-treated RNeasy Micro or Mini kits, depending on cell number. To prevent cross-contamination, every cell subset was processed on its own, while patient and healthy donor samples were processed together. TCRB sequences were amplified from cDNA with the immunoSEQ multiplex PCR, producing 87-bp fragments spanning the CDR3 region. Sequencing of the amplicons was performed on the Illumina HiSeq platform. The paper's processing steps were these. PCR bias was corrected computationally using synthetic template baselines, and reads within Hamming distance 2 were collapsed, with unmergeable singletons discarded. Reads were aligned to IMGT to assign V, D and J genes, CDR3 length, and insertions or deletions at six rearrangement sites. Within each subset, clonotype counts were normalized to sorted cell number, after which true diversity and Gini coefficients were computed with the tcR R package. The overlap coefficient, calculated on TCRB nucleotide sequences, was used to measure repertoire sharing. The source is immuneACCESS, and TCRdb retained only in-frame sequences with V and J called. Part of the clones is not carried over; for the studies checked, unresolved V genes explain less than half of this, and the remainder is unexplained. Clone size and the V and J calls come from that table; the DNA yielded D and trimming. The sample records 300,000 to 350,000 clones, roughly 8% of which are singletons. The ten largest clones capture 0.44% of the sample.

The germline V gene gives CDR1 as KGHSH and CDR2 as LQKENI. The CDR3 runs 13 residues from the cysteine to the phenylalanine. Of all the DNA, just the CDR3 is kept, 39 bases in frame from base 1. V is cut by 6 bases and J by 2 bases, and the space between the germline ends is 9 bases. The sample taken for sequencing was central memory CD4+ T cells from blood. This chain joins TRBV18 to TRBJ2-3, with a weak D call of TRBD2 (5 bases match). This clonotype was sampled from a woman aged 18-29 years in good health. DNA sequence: TGTGCCAGCTCGCGGGCTTCCACAGATACGCAGTATTTT. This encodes CASSRASTDTQYF.